Each of the 23 T cell receptor beta chains below was sequenced from the same sample in a study of cytomegalovirus exposure and HLA in healthy donors. Primers for the PCR totalled 60 Vbeta and 13 Jbeta. Here immunoSEQ multiplex PCR was the method, and the copy in TCRdb shows in-frame clones only, minus some. The data contain 99,000 or so clones, about 79% of them singletons. The sequenced material came from PBMCs. All receptors derive from a man in his sixties in good health and CMV-seropositive.

The rearrangement uses TRBV5-5 and TRBJ2-5, with D unclear. Germline V gene sequence: CDR1 SGHKS, CDR2 YYEKEE (reference sequence). V was clipped by 4 bases and J by 2 bases, with 15 bases between them. The length of the CDR3 is 15 residues. This chain's CDR3 is CASSLVSPLQETQYF. CDR3 nucleotides: TGTGCCAGCAGCCTAGTTTCGCCTCTTCAAGAGACCCAGTACTTC.

This clone came up a few times. This chain uses TRBV5-4 with TRBJ1-1; the match to TRBD1 covers 7 bases. V lost 4 bases and J lost 9; bases outside the gene matches: 9. The CDR3 is 13 amino acids. From germline, CDR1 is SGHNT and CDR2 YYREEE (reference sequence). The CDR3: CASSTADRAQAFF. In nucleotides, the CDR3 is TGTGCCAGCAGCACCGCCGACAGGGCTCAAGCTTTCTTT.

This clone was seen just once. The chain uses TRBV10-3 and TRBJ2-1; D is perhaps TRBD2 (6 bases). Germline CDR1 ENHRY, CDR2 SYGVKD. V lost 7 bases to trimming and J lost 6 bases, with 10 bases between them. This CDR3 has 12 amino acids. DNA for the CDR3: TGTGCCATCAACGGGGGTCCCAATGAGCAGTTCTTC. It specifies CAINGGPNEQFF.

V gene TRBV7-7 combines with J gene TRBJ2-1, with a weak D call TRBD1 (6 bases). The CDR3 totals 13 residues. Germline loops: CDR1 SSHAT, CDR2 FNYEAQ (reference sequence). V dropped 0 bases and J dropped 7 bases, with 7 bases sitting between them. The CDR3 sequence is CASSLAGGNEQFF. CDR3 nucleotide sequence: TGTGCCAGCAGCTTAGCAGGGGGTAATGAGCAGTTCTTC.

The V and J genes are TRBV27 and TRBJ2-1; 9 bases fit TRBD2. V was clipped by 5 bases and J by 2 bases; unmatched bases: 4. The germline V gene has CDR1 MNHEY and CDR2 SMNVEV (reference sequence). The CDR3 covers 15 residues. In DNA, the CDR3 is TGTGCCAGCAGTCACGGGACTAGCCCCTACAATGAGCAGTTCTTC. This gives the protein CASSHGTSPYNEQFF.

The chain is built from TRBV18 and TRBJ1-2; TRBD1 might be the D (6 bases). The V end was cut by 6 bases, the J end by 4 bases, with 12 bases between. Germline V gives CDR1 KGHSH, CDR2 LQKENI. CDR3 length: 13 residues. The CDR3 coding sequence is TGTGCCAGCTCTCCCGGGACAAGCTATGGCTACACCTTC. Amino acids: CASSPGTSYGYTF.

Concerning this clone: The same CDR3 arises from other DNA sequences in this sample as well. This chain uses TRBV25-1 with TRBJ1-1, with D perhaps matching TRBD1 (5 bases). CDR3 length: 14 residues. Looked up from germline, CDR1 is MGHDK and CDR2 is SYGVNS. V lost 5 bases and J 4 bases, leaving 14 bases between the germline ends. CDR3 in amino acids: CASSPGGRGTEAFF. As DNA, the CDR3 is TGTGCCAGCAGTCCTGGGGGGAGGGGCACTGAAGCTTTCTTT.

This clone was counted between two and nine times. The J gene is TRBJ2-7, the V gene TRBV10-3; no firm D call. The CDR3 is 12 amino acids. Germline values: CDR1 ENHRY, CDR2 SYGVKD. The V gene lost 6 bases and the J gene lost 7 bases, with 13 bases spanning the gap. CDR3 in amino acids: CAISQMEREQYF. The DNA of the CDR3 is TGTGCCATCAGCCAAATGGAGCGAGAGCAGTACTTC.

CDR3 region: CASSQDTRGIETQYF. The CDR3 DNA reads TGCGCCAGCAGCCAAGATACCCGGGGTATTGAGACCCAGTACTTC. The V and J genes are TRBV4-3 and TRBJ2-5; weak D call: TRBD2 (5 bases). This CDR3 is built from 15 residues. Trimming took off 0 bases at V and 5 bases at J, with 13 bases between the two ends. Germline V gene lookup returns CDR1 LGHNA and CDR2 YSLEER.

This sequence joins TRBV10-3 and TRBJ1-2; 7 positions agree with TRBD1. The CDR3 covers 15 residues. Germline CDR1 is ENHRY and CDR2 is SYGVKD. J lost 3 bases, V lost 8 bases, and 12 bases had no gene match. Written as DNA, the CDR3 is TGTGCCATCTCCTACCCCGACAGGGCGGACTATGGCTACACCTTC. Translated: CAISYPDRADYGYTF.

The chain combines TRBV5-8 with TRBJ2-1, with a weak D call TRBD2 (5 bases). The CDR3 length is 15 residues. Germline V lookup: CDR1 SGHTS, CDR2 YDEGEE. V dropped 2 bases and J dropped 2 bases, with 11 bases sitting between them. CDR3 DNA sequence: TGTGCCAGCAGCTTTAGGGTCGGGGCCTACAATGAGCAGTTCTTC. Its protein is CASSFRVGAYNEQFF.

The chain joins TRBV7-2 to TRBJ2-3, with TRBD1 matching over 9 bases. Trimming at V came to 3 bases and at J to 0 bases, leaving 4 bases not matched to a gene. CDR1 is SGHTA and CDR2 is FQGNSA in the germline V gene. The CDR3 extends over 16 amino acids. The CDR3 DNA reads TGTGCCAGCAGCTTGAGGGGGACAGGGAGCACAGATACGCAGTATTTT. Translating gives CASSLRGTGSTDTQYF.

The rearrangement joins TRBV7-9 to TRBJ2-3, with 9 bases matching TRBD1. CDR3 length: 17 residues. V trimming: 2 bases; J trimming: 2 bases; junction bases outside the gene matches: 8. Looked up from germline, CDR1 is SEHNR and CDR2 is FQNEAQ (reference sequence). CDR3 sequence: CASSLRPDRGVTDTQYF. The CDR3 DNA reads TGTGCCAGCAGCTTACGGCCCGACAGGGGGGTCACAGATACGCAGTATTTT. Together with reference TRBV7-9 and TRBJ2-3, the CDR3 gives the full variable domain: DTGVSQNPRHKITKRGQNVTFRCDPISEHNRLYWYRQTLGQGPEFLTYFQNEAQLEKSRLLSDRFSAERPKGSFSTLEIQRTEQGDSAMYLCASSLRPDRGVTDTQYFGPGTRLTVL.

This clone was seen more than once but under ten times. The chain uses TRBV27 and TRBJ2-7, with D possibly being TRBD1 (5 bases). This CDR3 is 13 amino acids long. The germline gives CDR1 MNHEY, CDR2 SMNVEV (reference sequence). Trimming took off 2 bases at V and 4 bases at J, with 9 bases between the two ends. The CDR3 DNA reads TGTGCCAGCAGTTTACAGGGAACGTACGAGCAGTACTTC. This sequence encodes CASSLQGTYEQYF.

The gene calls are TRBV5-1 and TRBJ2-5; 13 nucleotides agree with TRBD2. CDR1 is SGHRS and CDR2 is YFSETQ in the germline V gene. CDR3 length equals 17 residues. V was pared by 1 base and J by 1 base, with 4 bases of the junction left unmatched. CDR3 sequence reads: CASSLTSGGGLQETQYF. CDR3 in DNA: TGCGCCAGCAGCTTGACTAGCGGGGGGGGCCTCCAAGAGACCCAGTACTTC.

V gene TRBV19 combines with J gene TRBJ1-1; D is uncertain. The CDR3 sequence is 13 residues long. Looked up from germline, CDR1 is LNHDA and CDR2 is SQIVND (reference sequence). V dropped 2 bases and J dropped 4 bases, with 8 bases sitting between them. DNA for the CDR3: TGTGCCAGTAGTATAAATCCGAGCACTGAAGCTTTCTTT. Translated, it gives CASSINPSTEAFF.

This sequence joins TRBV27 and TRBJ2-1; no clear D. The ends were cut back, 2 bases at V and 2 bases at J, with 10 bases in the middle. In germline, CDR1 is MNHEY, CDR2 SMNVEV (reference sequence). This CDR3 is 15 amino acids long. The CDR3 sequence is CASSLRQEAYNEQFF. The CDR3 nucleotides are TGTGCCAGCAGTTTACGGCAGGAAGCCTACAATGAGCAGTTCTTC.

The gene calls are TRBV4-2 and TRBJ2-7, with D possibly matching TRBD1 (5 bases). Germline V gene sequence: CDR1 LGHNA, CDR2 YNFKEQ. This CDR3 has 15 amino acids. Trimming stripped 0 bases from V and 4 bases from J, with 13 bases between. The CDR3 sequence is CASSQEWSGPYEQYF. The CDR3 nucleotides are TGTGCCAGCAGCCAAGAGTGGTCAGGGCCGTACGAGCAGTACTTC.

A note on this clone: This CDR3 is missing its conserved last phenylalanine or tryptophan, likely due to a read error. The rearrangement uses TRBV6-1 and TRBJ1-1, with 9 bases fitting TRBD1. This CDR3 comprises 13 residues. V was clipped by 6 bases and J by 10 bases; unmatched bases: 9. Germline V gene lookup returns CDR1 MNHNS and CDR2 SASEGT. The DNA of the CDR3 is TGTGCCAGCAGGGGGGGACAGGGAACGGTAGCTTTCCTT. Translating it yields CASRGGQGTVAFL.

The chain carries TRBV9 and TRBJ2-7; 7 positions match TRBD1. V was clipped by 3 bases and J by 6 bases; unmatched bases: 12. Germline V CDR1 and CDR2: SGDLS, YYNGEE. The CDR3 consists of 15 residues. In DNA form, the CDR3 reads TGTGCCAGCAGCGGAGGGGGAACTAGGACAGGCGAGCAGTACTTC. This codes for CASSGGGTRTGEQYF.

The chain uses TRBV5-6 and TRBJ2-3; TRBD1 matches at 10 bases. The CDR3 has 16 amino acids. Germline-derived CDR1 and CDR2 are SGHDT and YYEEEE. Trimming cost V 2 bases and J 2 bases; bases outside gene matches: 5. The CDR3 is CASSLPGQGTTDTQYF. CDR3 sequence (DNA): TGTGCCAGCAGCTTACCGGGACAGGGGACCACAGATACGCAGTATTTT.

The V call is TRBV19, the J call TRBJ2-5, with 8 bases aligning to TRBD1. Trimming took 3 bases from V and 4 from J; bases not matched to a gene: 1. The CDR3 is 13 residues long. The germline V gene encodes CDR1 LNHDA and CDR2 SQIVND (reference sequence). DNA for the CDR3: TGTGCCAGTAGTATCAGGGGGCTAGAGACCCAGTACTTC. This codes for CASSIRGLETQYF.

CDR3 loop: CASTERGYGYTF. The CDR3 nucleotides are TGTGCCAGCACCGAGCGGGGGTACGGCTACACCTTC. The rearrangement links TRBV6-5 to TRBJ1-2; D may be TRBD1 (5 bases). Deletions cut 7 bases from V and 8 bases from J, with 14 bases between. Per the germline V gene, CDR1 is MNHEY and CDR2 is SVGAGI. The CDR3 is made up of 12 amino acids.